These 29 T cell receptor beta chains were all obtained from the same sample, sequenced in a study of graft-versus-host responses after intestinal transplantation. Sequencing used immunoSEQ multiplex PCR; TCRdb keeps in-frame clones, though not all of them. The sample contains around 90,000 clones, roughly 90% of which appear only once. These receptors are not linked to any known antigen. The sample here was unstimulated CD4+ T cells sorted from spleen or lymph node cells, taken before intestinal transplant. The receptors were gathered from a human donor who received an intestinal transplant.

The CDR3 spells CASSENPHGTSGSFPGYEQYF. The CDR3 DNA reads TGTGCCAGCAGTGAAAACCCCCACGGGACTAGCGGGAGTTTTCCCGGGTACGAGCAGTACTTC. V is TRBV6-1 and J is TRBJ2-7; 14 positions agree with TRBD2. The CDR3 has 21 residues. Germline V gene lookup returns CDR1 MNHNS and CDR2 SASEGT. J was trimmed by 4 bases and V by 2 bases; bases with no gene match: 19.

This clone was seen more than once but under ten times. DNA of the CDR3: TGTGCCAGCAGTCCACGGGACAGGGGGGATGAGCAGTTCTTC. Its translation: CASSPRDRGDEQFF. The chain combines TRBV27 with TRBJ2-1; TRBD1 matches at 11 bases. CDR1 and CDR2 from the germline V gene are MNHEY and SMNVEV (reference sequence). The CDR3 is 14 residues long. The ends lost 5 bases at V and 8 bases at J; junction bases unmatched: 5.

The chain has TRBV6-1 and TRBJ2-7; 7 bases agree with TRBD2. CDR3 length: 15 residues. Trimming cost V 4 bases and J 5 bases; bases outside gene matches: 11. CDR1 and CDR2 (germline): MNHNS, SASEGT. The DNA of the CDR3 is TGTGCCAGCAGTGTATCTCAGGCTCGGGGGGACGAGCAGTACTTC. Translated: CASSVSQARGDEQYF.

The rearrangement joins TRBV6-6 to TRBJ1-3; D gene ambiguous. V lost 5 bases and J 0 bases, leaving 14 bases between the germline ends. Germline CDR1 and CDR2: MNHNY and SVGAGI (reference sequence). The CDR3 runs to 16 residues. In DNA form, the CDR3 reads TGTGCCAGCAGTCTCGTCGCGGCAAACTCTGGAAACACCATATATTTT. Its translation is CASSLVAANSGNTIYF.

This clone was seen a single time. The chain has TRBV7-8 and TRBJ1-5, with 7 bases fitting TRBD1. The length of the CDR3 is 15 residues. Germline assignment: CDR1 SGHVS and CDR2 FQNEAQ. Trimming removed 2 bases from V and 4 bases from J; junction bases left unmatched: 5. The CDR3 coding sequence is TGTGCCAGCAGCTTAATCGGACAGGTGAATCAGCCCCAGCATTTT. Protein product: CASSLIGQVNQPQHF.

The genes are TRBV2 and TRBJ2-5; 11 bases match TRBD1. The J call is doubtful: the DNA matches TRBJ2-7 better. CDR1 is SNHLY, CDR2 FYNNEI, per germline. The length of the CDR3 is 13 residues. For the CDR3, the DNA is TGTGCCAGTACGGGACAGGGGGTCTACGAGCAGTACTTC. It yields the protein CASTGQGVYEQYF.

The chain uses TRBV2 and TRBJ1-6; 12 bases are a match to TRBD1. Germline V gives CDR1 SNHLY, CDR2 FYNNEI. The CDR3 length is 15 residues. V gave up 1 base and J gave up 10 bases; unmatched junction bases: 2. CDR3 nucleotide sequence: TGTGCCAGCAGTGAAGGGGACAGGGGGCTGTCACCCCTCCACTTT. Amino acids: CASSEGDRGLSPLHF.

V is TRBV6-5 and J is TRBJ1-1; maybe TRBD1 (5 bases). The germline V and J ends were trimmed by 1 base and 0 bases, with 9 bases remaining between them. Germline CDR1 MNHEY, CDR2 SVGAGI. The CDR3 contains 15 residues. CDR3 sequence reads: CASSYWGRMNTEAFF. The CDR3 coding sequence is TGTGCCAGCAGTTACTGGGGACGGATGAACACTGAAGCTTTCTTT.

The chain uses TRBV20-1 and TRBJ1-2; a possible D gene is TRBD1 (5 bases). V shed 3 bases and J shed 8 bases, with 7 bases lying between them. Per the germline V gene, CDR1 is DFQATT and CDR2 is SNEGSKA (reference sequence). The CDR3 is made up of 10 amino acids. The CDR3 nucleotides are TGCAGTGCTAGCGGGGGGGGCTACACCTTC. Translated: CSASGGGYTF.

As DNA, the CDR3 is TGTGCCTGGTACGGGAACACCGGGGAGCTGTTTTTT. Amino acid sequence: CAWYGNTGELFF. The chain links TRBV30 to TRBJ2-2, with D unclear. V lost 5 bases and J lost 1, with 5 bases in between. The CDR3 is 12 amino acids. CDR1 and CDR2 from the germline V gene are GTSNPN and SVGIG (reference sequence).

This sequence joins TRBV28 and TRBJ2-7, with D possibly TRBD1 on 6 matching bases. This CDR3 spans 13 amino acids. Trimming removed 3 bases from V and 6 bases from J, with 12 bases in between. Germline lookup yields CDR1 MDHEN and CDR2 SYDVKM. For the CDR3, the DNA is TGTGCCAGCAGTTTTCCCCGGACAGCCGAGCAGTACTTC. It yields the protein CASSFPRTAEQYF.

This chain uses TRBV5-8 with TRBJ2-7; D is possibly TRBD2 (5 bases). The CDR3 is 12 residues long. Germline V gives CDR1 SGHTS, CDR2 YDEGEE. Trimming removed 2 bases from V and 6 bases from J, with 9 bases in between. The CDR3 DNA follows: TGTGCCAGCAGCTTTGAGGGCAGCGAGCAGTACTTC. This translates into CASSFEGSEQYF.

CDR3 sequence reads: CASSLAWGSGRALLNEQFF. CDR3 nucleotide sequence: TGTGCCAGCAGCTTGGCCTGGGGTAGCGGGAGGGCCCTACTCAATGAGCAGTTCTTC. J is TRBJ2-1 and V is TRBV5-6, with 11 nucleotides matching TRBD2. The J segment lost 6 bases and the V segment lost 0 bases, leaving 14 bases of the junction unmatched. The CDR3 runs 19 residues. The V gene's germline CDR1 is SGHDT and CDR2 YYEEEE.

V and J are TRBV7-2 and TRBJ1-5, with TRBD1 as a possible D gene (6 bases). Germline V lookup: CDR1 SGHTA, CDR2 FQGNSA. CDR3 length: 15 residues. The V gene lost 0 bases and the J gene lost 7 bases, with 13 bases spanning the gap. The CDR3: CASSLASTGRQPQHF. The CDR3 DNA reads as TGTGCCAGCAGCTTAGCTAGTACAGGGAGGCAGCCCCAGCATTTT.

This chain links TRBV7-8 with TRBJ2-7; TRBD2 matches at 8 bases. The CDR3 length is 15 residues. Germline values: CDR1 SGHVS, CDR2 FQNEAQ. Losses at the gene ends were 5 bases for V and 2 bases for J; bases not matched to a gene: 8. The CDR3 DNA reads TGTGCCAGCAGCGAGGAAACTAGCGGCGCCTACGAGCAGTACTTC. Its translation is CASSEETSGAYEQYF.

The chain links TRBV7-2 to TRBJ2-2; weak D call: TRBD2 (6 bases). This CDR3 comprises 13 residues. Trimming cost V 7 bases and J 4 bases, with 10 bases left between them. CDR1 SGHTA and CDR2 FQGNSA come from the germline V gene. CDR3 DNA sequence: TGTGCCAGCAACATAGCGGTCACCGGGGAGCTGTTTTTT. The encoded protein is CASNIAVTGELFF.

The gene calls are TRBV28 and TRBJ1-1; weak D call: TRBD1 (5 bases). V was shortened by 6 bases and J by 0 bases, with 8 bases between the two germline ends. The CDR3 is made up of 13 amino acids. Germline V gene lookup returns CDR1 MDHEN and CDR2 SYDVKM. The CDR3 nucleotides are TGTGCCAGCAGGACAGAAATGAACACTGAAGCTTTCTTT. Its translation: CASRTEMNTEAFF.

In DNA, the CDR3 is TGTGCCAGCAGCCAATTGACCCCCGGGACTCAAACCTACGAGCAGTACTTC. It specifies CASSQLTPGTQTYEQYF. J is TRBJ2-7 and V is TRBV14; possible D gene TRBD2, 6 bases. This CDR3 comprises 17 residues. CDR1 and CDR2 from the germline V gene are SGHDN and FVKESK. Trimming stripped 2 bases from V and 2 bases from J, with 19 bases between.

V and J are TRBV6-6 and TRBJ2-1; 11 bases align to TRBD2. J was trimmed by 5 bases and V by 4 bases; bases with no gene match: 7. The length of the CDR3 is 16 residues. Germline CDR1 and CDR2: MNHNY and SVGAGI (reference sequence). CDR3 loop: CASSSETSGANNEQFF. For the CDR3, the DNA is TGTGCCAGCAGTTCCGAGACTAGCGGGGCAAACAATGAGCAGTTCTTC.

The chain carries TRBV11-2 and TRBJ2-3; possibly TRBD2 for D (6 bases). V dropped 0 bases and J dropped 2 bases, with 9 bases sitting between them. Germline loops: CDR1 SGHAT, CDR2 FQNNGV. The CDR3 has 15 residues. Written as DNA, the CDR3 is TGTGCCAGCAGCTTAGAGGGCGGGAACACAGATACGCAGTATTTT. Encoded protein: CASSLEGGNTDTQYF. Supplemented by reference TRBV11-2 and TRBJ2-3, the full variable domain reads EAGVAQSPRYKIIEKRQSVAFWCNPISGHATLYWYQQILGQGPKLLIQFQNNGVVDDSQLPKDRFSAERLKGVDSTLKIQPAKLEDSAVYLCASSLEGGNTDTQYFGPGTRLTVL.

The chain uses TRBV5-1 and TRBJ2-1; 11 bases are shared with TRBD2. CDR1 is SGHRS and CDR2 is YFSETQ in the germline V gene. This CDR3 is 14 amino acids long. V dropped 1 base and J dropped 8; count of bases not matched to a gene: 2. Written as DNA, the CDR3 is TGCGCCAGCAGCTTGACTAGCGGGAGTGATGAGCAGTTCTTC. It encodes CASSLTSGSDEQFF.

V is TRBV10-3 and J is TRBJ2-1; TRBD1 is a possible D gene (6 bases). CDR1 and CDR2 (germline): ENHRY, SYGVKD. Between the trimmed V and J ends, which lost 6 bases and 6 bases, there was a span of 12 bases. CDR3 length: 13 amino acids. In DNA, the CDR3 is TGTGCCATCAGGCCCCTAGGGGGCAATGAGCAGTTCTTC. This codes for CAIRPLGGNEQFF.

This rearrangement joins TRBV5-1 to TRBJ2-5; weak D call: TRBD1 (6 bases). This CDR3 has 12 residues. CDR1 and CDR2 (germline): SGHRS, YFSETQ. Trimming left V 3 bases short and J 7 bases short, with 10 bases between. CDR3 in DNA: TGCGCCAGCAGCTCAGAAGGGGGGACCCAGTACTTC. Residues: CASSSEGGTQYF.

The rearrangement uses TRBV19 and TRBJ1-5, with 8 bases lining up with TRBD1. CDR3 length equals 15 residues. With V trimmed by 8 bases and J by 5 bases, 11 bases remained unmatched. Germline V gene sequence: CDR1 LNHDA, CDR2 SQIVND (reference sequence). CDR3 amino acids: CASQREAGGYQPQHF. In nucleotides, the CDR3 is TGTGCCAGTCAGAGGGAGGCAGGGGGCTATCAGCCCCAGCATTTT.

The genes are TRBV30 and TRBJ2-7; 7 bases line up with TRBD1. Germline V CDR1 and CDR2: GTSNPN, SVGIG (reference sequence). The CDR3 totals 13 residues. The junction had 9 bases not matched to a gene; V was cut back by 4 bases and J by 6 bases. CDR3 sequence reads: CAWNTRGIGEQYF. CDR3 sequence (DNA): TGTGCCTGGAACACCAGGGGGATCGGCGAGCAGTACTTC.

The rearrangement joins TRBV5-6 to TRBJ1-3; the match to TRBD1 covers 9 bases. The V and J ends lost 4 bases and 0 bases, in that order; junction bases with no gene match: 8. The CDR3 length is 17 residues. Looked up from germline, CDR1 is SGHDT and CDR2 is YYEEEE. The CDR3 reads CASSRYGTGNSGNTIYF. CDR3 coding DNA: TGTGCCAGCAGCCGATACGGGACAGGGAACTCTGGAAACACCATATATTTT.

V usage is TRBV5-1 and J usage is TRBJ1-4; weak D call: TRBD1 (5 bases). The CDR3 has 16 amino acids. Trimming left V 3 bases short and J 4 bases short, with 16 bases between. Per germline, CDR1 SGHRS and CDR2 YFSETQ. CDR3 DNA sequence: TGCGCCAGCAGCTCGCTGGGACGGAGTGTTAATGAAAAACTGTTTTTT. As protein: CASSSLGRSVNEKLFF.

CDR3 nucleotides: TGTGCCAGCAGCGGAACAGGGTCCTACAATGAGCAGTTCTTC. It translates to CASSGTGSYNEQFF. The chain has TRBV5-6 and TRBJ2-1, with TRBD1 as a possible D gene (6 bases). The V and J ends lost 4 bases and 1 base respectively, with 9 bases between them. Per the germline V gene, CDR1 is SGHDT and CDR2 is YYEEEE. CDR3 length: 14 amino acids.

This CDR3 reads CASSPSGEQFF. CDR3 DNA: TGTGCCAGCTCACCGTCAGGGGAGCAGTTCTTC. The chain is built from TRBV18 and TRBJ2-1, with D possibly matching TRBD1 (5 bases). The germline V and J ends were trimmed by 3 bases and 10 bases, with 7 bases remaining between them. This CDR3 spans 11 amino acids. The V gene's germline CDR1 is KGHSH and CDR2 LQKENI. Full variable domain (missing parts from reference TRBV18 and TRBJ2-1): NAGVMQNPRHLVRRRGQEARLRCSPMKGHSHVYWYRQLPEEGLKFMVYLQKENIIDESGMPKERFSAEFPKEGPSILRIQQVVRGDSAAYFCASSPSGEQFFGPGTRLTVL.